A selection of T cell receptor beta chains follows, all from one sample in a study of cytomegalovirus exposure and HLA in healthy donors. TCRdb's table, derived via immunoSEQ multiplex PCR, lists solely in-frame clones and lacks some. Seen here are 80,000 to 100,000 clones, roughly 87% observed once, and the top ten hold over 6%. The sequencing sample was made of PBMCs. These TCRs come from a man aged 18-30 years in good health and CMV-seropositive. The conserved cysteine and the conserved F or W are not part of the CDR3 here.

v_call	j_call	cdr3_length	cdr3_aa
TRBV27	TRBJ2-2	15	ATRAGGRMMYTGELF
TRBV27	TRBJ2-1	12	ASRLADSYNEQF
TRBV7-8	TRBJ2-1	13	ASSDRDRAYNEQF
TRBV2	TRBJ2-5	12	ASSTSGGQETQY
TRBV9	TRBJ2-7	16	ASSPAGTSGGSSYEQY
TRBV11-3	TRBJ1-1	13	ASSPRTGGVTEAF
TRBV27	TRBJ2-3	14	ASSLFPSGRGDTQY
TRBV6-5	TRBJ2-1	13	ASSYRLAGYNEQF
TRBV19	TRBJ1-2	11	ASEGGVHYGYT
TRBV19	TRBJ2-2	14	ASSTLDRENTGELF
TRBV6-5	TRBJ2-1	12	ASNPTRGRFEQF
TRBV7-3	TRBJ1-2	13	ASSWTGGLNYGYT
TRBV25-1	TRBJ2-2	13	ATRPRTENTGELF
TRBV4-3	TRBJ2-1	12	ASSQDIGSNEQF
TRBV4-3	TRBJ2-7	16	ASSQDYPSGSPLYEQY
TRBV5-4	TRBJ2-4	13	ASSSWTGEGNIQY
TRBV5-4	TRBJ1-2	12	ASTLRGFNYGYT
TRBV5-6	TRBJ2-1	14	ASSPDDRGQYNEQF
TRBV9	TRBJ2-2	15	ASSVGDREMNTGELF
TRBV19	TRBJ1-2	12	ASTPGGIAYGYT
TRBV10-2	TRBJ2-2	12	ASNGQGANGELF
TRBV21-1	TRBJ1-5	12	ASSKLRVNQPQH
TRBV9	TRBJ1-3	12	ASSVTVSGNTIY
TRBV18	TRBJ1-5	14	ASSPFQGEPNQPQH
TRBV5-5	TRBJ1-1	11	ASSGDISTEAF
TRBV4-2	TRBJ1-6	15	ASSQEGQGRYNSPLH
TRBV4-2	TRBJ2-5	17	ASSQDRASGRSYSETQY
TRBV5-8	TRBJ2-7	12	ASSLPGGAYEQY
TRBV19	TRBJ1-1	13	ARRRQGDMNTEAF
TRBV15	TRBJ2-7	13	ATSSSGQGPYEQY
TRBV28	TRBJ1-2	11	ASTMGQGDGYT
TRBV19	TRBJ1-1	12	ASSKGNMNTEAF